The clone carrying this TCR beta chain was detected many times. The CDR3 regions of TCR beta were amplified from RNA transcripts. A set of HTBI primers served as the primers for a first-round RT-PCR of the TCR CDR3. TCRdb re-called the multiplex PCR reads through MiXCR, storing one row per CDR3 protein. The table records about 520,000 distinct CDR3 sequences, roughly a quarter of them present only once. The PBMCs were sourced from fresh peripheral blood (about 10 ml). The data originate from a study of T cells in Graves' hyperthyroidism and ophthalmopathy. Germline CDR1 and CDR2: SGHAT and FQDESV (reference sequence). Trimming left V 11 bases short and J 0 bases short, with 26 bases between. This CDR3 is built from 17 residues.

The rearrangement uses TRBV11-1 and TRBJ2-7; perhaps TRBD2 as D (5 bases). This receptor was obtained from a woman between 25 and 40 years old with Graves' ophthalmopathy. Sequencing was performed on blood. CDR3 coding DNA: TGTGCCGTGGATGGGAGCAGCAAGATGAGGAGCTCCTACGAGCAGTACTTC. Translation: CAVDGSSKMRSSYEQYF. Based on the CDR3 plus reference TRBV11-1 and TRBJ2-7, the full variable domain is EAEVAQSPRYKITEKSQAVAFWCDPISGHATLYWYRQILGQGPELLVQFQDESVVDDSQLPKDRFSAERLKGVDSTLKIQPAELGDSAMYLCAVDGSSKMRSSYEQYFGPGTRLTVT.